These 3 T cell receptor beta chains were sequenced from one sample in a study of blood T cells in healthy people across ages (dated by TCRdb to the mid-2010s). Library preparation used 5' RACE. The instrument was an Illumina HiSeq 2500. A second PCR of 7 to 11 cycles was performed with a sample-barcoded 5' primer and a J-beta primer mix. TCRdb reprocessing: public reads trimmed at Q25 with fastp, clones called with MiXCR, in-frame beta chains kept. When rows share a CDR3 protein, they turn into one entry using the most common DNA and genes. For this sample there are about 830,000 distinct CDR3 sequences; about three fifths appear just once. 22% of the sample comes from the top ten. The source material was blood. These receptors came from a man aged 25 to 40 in good health.

This chain connects TRBV5-1 to TRBJ2-4, with unresolved D. The CDR3 loop spans 14 amino acids. CDR1 is SGHRS, CDR2 YFSETQ, per germline. The germline V and J ends were trimmed by 0 bases and 15 bases, with 19 bases remaining between them. CDR3 nucleotide sequence: TGCGCCAGCAGCTTGGCCGATGCTTCTTACGAGCGGTACTTC. Translating gives CASSLADASYERYF.

The chain employs TRBV7-2 and TRBJ1-5; D perhaps matches TRBD1 (6 bases). Germline V lookup: CDR1 SGHTA, CDR2 FQGNSA. The CDR3 is 15 amino acids. Trimming removed 6 bases from V and 5 bases from J, with 17 bases in between. CDR3 nucleotide sequence: TGTGCCAGCAGAATAGGAGGGGGTGGTGATCAGCCCCAGCATTTT. The encoded protein is CASRIGGGGDQPQHF.

V and J are TRBV3-1 and TRBJ2-1; no clear D gene. Germline loops: CDR1 LGHDT, CDR2 YNNKEL (reference sequence). V shed 1 base and J shed 9 bases, with 7 bases lying between them. This CDR3 is built from 12 residues. The CDR3 coding sequence is TGTGCCAGCAGCCAAGCATCGGCTGAGCAGTTCTTC. It yields the protein CASSQASAEQFF.